Each of the 22 T cell receptor beta chains below was sequenced from the same sample in a study of blood T cell repertoires in COVID-19. Libraries were prepared by immunoSEQ multiplex PCR; TCRdb keeps only in-frame clonotypes and omits some of them. The sample holds fewer than 200,000 clones, around 80% seen once. Sequences were obtained from PBMCs or T cells enriched from blood (not recorded which). These receptors were obtained from a woman in her fifties or sixties who had recovered from COVID-19.

The chain carries TRBV28 and TRBJ2-5; perhaps TRBD1 as D (5 bases). Germline CDR1 and CDR2: MDHEN and SYDVKM. The CDR3 consists of 16 residues. The ends were cut back, 3 bases at V and 2 bases at J, with 16 bases in the middle. The CDR3 DNA follows: TGTGCCAGCAGTTTTTTTATCAGGCAGGGACAAGAGACCCAGTACTTC. It specifies CASSFFIRQGQETQYF.

This clone appeared a single time. The chain joins TRBV6-5 to TRBJ1-4, with unresolved D. Trimming took 8 bases from V and 8 from J, leaving 9 bases between them. The CDR3 covers 11 residues. Germline lookup yields CDR1 MNHEY and CDR2 SVGAGI. Here the CDR3 reads CASLEGEKLFF. Here the CDR3 DNA reads TGTGCCAGCCTAGAGGGAGAAAAACTGTTTTTT.

Concerning this clone itself: One end of the junction is discordant with germline, which a read error may explain. The chain joins TRBV28 to TRBJ2-2; 8 bases match TRBD2. The germline V gene encodes CDR1 MDHEN and CDR2 SYDVKM. The CDR3 covers 15 residues. Written as DNA, the CDR3 is TGTGCCAGCAGTCCCCATCTCGGGGGGGTCGGGGGGCTGTTTTTT. Its protein is CASSPHLGGVGGLFF. The full variable domain, in which reference TRBV28 and TRBJ2-2 provide the parts outside the CDR3, is DVKVTQSSRYLVKRTGEKVFLECVQDMDHENMFWYRQDPGLGLRLIYFSYDVKMKEKGDIPEGYSVSREKKERFSLILESASTNQTSMYLCASSPHLGGVGGLFFGEGSRLTVL.

With regard to this clone: This sample also contains other DNA sequences that code for the same CDR3. This chain uses TRBV5-1 with TRBJ1-4; D uncertain. Germline-derived CDR1 and CDR2 are SGHRS and YFSETQ. The CDR3 contains 15 residues. V dropped 0 bases and J dropped 2 bases, with 8 bases sitting between them. This chain's CDR3 is CASSLVGGTNEKLFF. The CDR3 DNA reads as TGCGCCAGCAGCTTGGTAGGAGGCACTAATGAAAAACTGTTTTTT.

This clone was counted only a few times. Different DNA sequences within this sample yield the same CDR3. J is TRBJ1-1 and V is TRBV18; D remains ambiguous. Germline CDR1 and CDR2: KGHSH and LQKENI. The CDR3 has 13 amino acids. The V gene lost 1 base and the J gene lost 3 bases, with 6 bases spanning the gap. In nucleotides, the CDR3 is TGTGCCAGCTCACCACGGCAGGACACTGAAGCTTTCTTT. Translated: CASSPRQDTEAFF.

The rearrangement links TRBV30 to TRBJ1-5; D unclear. This CDR3 spans 15 amino acids. Germline V gene data show CDR1 as GTSNPN and CDR2 as SVGIG (reference sequence). The V and J ends lost 0 bases and 6 bases respectively, with 15 bases between them. The CDR3 nucleotides are TGTGCCTGGAGTGTTAACCTGCCGGGGAGTCAGCCCCAGCATTTT. Its protein is CAWSVNLPGSQPQHF.

Here the CDR3 DNA reads TGTGCCAGCTCACCAACAGTCTCCTACGAGCAGTACTTC. This codes for CASSPTVSYEQYF. The chain uses TRBV18 and TRBJ2-7; no clear D. Trimming took off 2 bases at V and 0 bases at J, with 5 bases between the two ends. This CDR3 contains 13 residues. CDR1 and CDR2 from the germline V gene are KGHSH and LQKENI.

The chain combines TRBV28 with TRBJ2-7, with 8 positions matching TRBD1. Germline CDR1 and CDR2: MDHEN and SYDVKM. Trimming cost V 7 bases and J 1 base; bases outside gene matches: 9. There are 15 residues in the CDR3. CDR3 in DNA: TGTGCCAGCACCAGGACAGGGACCTATTCCTACGAGCAGTACTTC. Its protein is CASTRTGTYSYEQYF.

CDR3 DNA: TGTGCCAGCCAAGGAGCCCTCTACAATGAGCAGTTCTTC. Translating gives CASQGALYNEQFF. V and J are TRBV12-3 or TRBV12-4 and TRBJ2-1; D ambiguous. Trimming stripped 8 bases from V and 3 bases from J, with 11 bases between. The CDR3 has 13 amino acids.

In its sample, this clone was seen once. The rearrangement uses TRBV4-1 and TRBJ1-2; TRBD1 agrees at 9 bases. The CDR3 is 16 amino acids. Trimming at V came to 4 bases and at J to 0 bases, leaving 6 bases not matched to a gene. The germline V gene encodes CDR1 MGHRA and CDR2 YSYEKL. The DNA of the CDR3 is TGCGCCAGCAGCCGCGGACAGGGGAAGACTAACTATGGCTACACCTTC. Residues: CASSRGQGKTNYGYTF.

This clone was seen more than once but under ten times. The V call is TRBV7-2, the J call TRBJ2-7; 7 nucleotides agree with TRBD2. The CDR3 is made up of 14 amino acids. Germline assignment: CDR1 SGHTA and CDR2 FQGNSA. V was pared by 4 bases and J by 6 bases, with 9 bases of the junction left unmatched. The DNA of the CDR3 is TGTGCCAGCAGCTCATCCAGCGGGATTGGCGAGCAGTACTTC. Translation: CASSSSSGIGEQYF.

This CDR3 is CARGVREQFF. The CDR3 DNA is TGTGCCAGAGGGGTACGGGAGCAGTTCTTC. The chain carries TRBV2 and TRBJ2-1, with a weak D call TRBD1 (5 bases). Germline V lookup: CDR1 SNHLY, CDR2 FYNNEI. CDR3 length equals 10 residues. V lost 9 bases to trimming and J lost 10 bases, with 10 bases between them.

V and J are TRBV2 and TRBJ1-5; 9 bases line up with TRBD1. This CDR3 has 15 amino acids. CDR1 is SNHLY, CDR2 FYNNEI, per germline. J gave up 4 bases and V 6 bases, and 7 bases lay outside the gene matches. The chain's CDR3 is CASSDTGGGNQPQHF. Here the CDR3 DNA reads TGTGCCAGCAGCGATACAGGGGGCGGGAATCAGCCCCAGCATTTT.

This chain joins TRBV7-8 and TRBJ1-1; D is ambiguous. The CDR3 loop spans 14 amino acids. Trimming shortened V by 5 bases and J by 5 bases, and 15 bases separated the two germline ends. The V gene's germline CDR1 is SGHVS and CDR2 FQNEAQ. The CDR3 here is CASSPREPWTEAFF. The CDR3 DNA follows: TGTGCCAGCAGCCCACGGGAGCCGTGGACTGAAGCTTTCTTT.

This clone was seen a handful of times. The gene calls are TRBV6-5 and TRBJ1-1, with D tentatively TRBD1 (5 bases). V lost 4 bases, J lost 6 bases, and 15 bases lay in between. The germline CDR1 and CDR2 sequences are MNHEY and SVGAGI. The length of the CDR3 is 14 residues. CDR3 nucleotide sequence: TGTGCCAGCAGTTTCAACAGGCCCCCTTCTGAAGCTTTCTTT. Translated, it gives CASSFNRPPSEAFF.

This rearrangement joins TRBV6-5 to TRBJ1-2, with 7 bases fitting TRBD1. Germline lookup yields CDR1 MNHEY and CDR2 SVGAGI. J lost 8 bases, V lost 6 bases, and 9 bases had no gene match. The CDR3 contains 13 residues. The CDR3 region is CASRTDRAGGYTF. The CDR3 bases are TGTGCCAGCAGAACCGACAGGGCCGGCGGCTACACCTTC.

The rearrangement links TRBV19 to TRBJ1-6, with 9 nucleotides matching TRBD1. J gave up 7 bases and V 5 bases, and 9 bases lay outside the gene matches. CDR1 and CDR2 from the germline V gene are LNHDA and SQIVND (reference sequence). The CDR3 totals 16 residues. CDR3 bases: TGTGCCAGTAGTGCCTTCCAGACAGGGGGAAATTCACCCCTCCACTTT. Amino acid sequence: CASSAFQTGGNSPLHF.

The chain has TRBV9 and TRBJ2-1; possible D gene TRBD2, 6 bases. Germline lookup yields CDR1 SGDLS and CDR2 YYNGEE. The ends were cut back, 3 bases at V and 0 bases at J, with 16 bases in the middle. This CDR3 region has 17 residues. This chain's CDR3 is CASSAWGLESSYNEQFF. CDR3 in DNA: TGTGCCAGCAGCGCCTGGGGACTTGAAAGCTCCTACAATGAGCAGTTCTTC.

This clone was recorded only once. This chain connects TRBV11-2 to TRBJ1-1; 7 positions match TRBD1. CDR1 is SGHAT and CDR2 is FQNNGV in the germline V gene. CDR3 length: 13 residues. The ends lost 6 bases at V and 3 bases at J; junction bases unmatched: 4. CDR3: CASSLQGHTEAFF. DNA for the CDR3: TGTGCCAGCAGTTTACAGGGGCACACTGAAGCTTTCTTT.

V is TRBV19 and J is TRBJ2-7; perhaps TRBD1 as D (6 bases). V lost 5 bases, J lost 3 bases, and 11 bases lay in between. The CDR3 covers 13 residues. The V gene's germline CDR1 is LNHDA and CDR2 SQIVND (reference sequence). This CDR3 is CASSDRHGYEQYF. Here the CDR3 DNA reads TGTGCCAGTAGTGACAGGCATGGCTACGAGCAGTACTTC.

V gene TRBV9 combines with J gene TRBJ2-3, with 7 bases lining up with TRBD2. The germline gives CDR1 SGDLS, CDR2 YYNGEE. Trimming took 4 bases from V and 8 from J; bases not matched to a gene: 7. This CDR3 comprises 13 residues. The CDR3 is CASSLQRDGTQYF. In DNA, the CDR3 is TGTGCCAGCAGCCTTCAGCGGGATGGTACGCAGTATTTT.

This chain joins TRBV5-1 and TRBJ1-1; D not resolved. The CDR3 is made up of 14 amino acids. Trimming cost V 4 bases and J 1 base, with 11 bases left between them. Per the germline V gene, CDR1 is SGHRS and CDR2 is YFSETQ. As DNA, the CDR3 is TGCGCCAGCAGCGTACTCCCAGGGAACACTGAAGCTTTCTTT. Translation gives CASSVLPGNTEAFF.